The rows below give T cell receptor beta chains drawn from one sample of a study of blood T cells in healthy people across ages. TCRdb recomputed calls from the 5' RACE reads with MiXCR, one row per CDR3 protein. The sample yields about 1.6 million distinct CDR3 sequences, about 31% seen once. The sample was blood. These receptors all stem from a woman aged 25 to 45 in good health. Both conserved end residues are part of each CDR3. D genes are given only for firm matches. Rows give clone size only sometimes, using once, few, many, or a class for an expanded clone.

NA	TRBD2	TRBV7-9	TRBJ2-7	CASSPEGTSPYEQYF	TGTGCCAGCAGCCCAGAGGGGACTAGCCCCTACGAGCAGTACTTC
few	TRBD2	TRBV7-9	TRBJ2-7	CASSLTAGGAYEQYF	TGTGCCAGCAGCTTAACGGCGGGAGGTGCCTACGAGCAGTACTTC
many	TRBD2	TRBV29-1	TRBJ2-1	CSVVGTSVYNEQFF	TGCAGCGTTGTTGGGACTAGCGTATACAATGAGCAGTTCTTC
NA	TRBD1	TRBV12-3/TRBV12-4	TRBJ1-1	CASSDVGGRTEAFF	TGTGCCAGCAGCGACGTAGGGGGCCGCACTGAAGCTTTCTTT
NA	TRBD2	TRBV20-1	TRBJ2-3	CSASPSSSGRSVDTQYF	TGCAGTGCTAGTCCCTCCTCTAGCGGGAGGAGCGTGGATACGCAGTATTTT
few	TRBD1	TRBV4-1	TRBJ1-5	CASSYQPGTGGQPQHF	TGCGCCAGCAGCTACCAACCTGGGACAGGGGGGCAGCCCCAGCATTTT
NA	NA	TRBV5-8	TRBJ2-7	CASSFRGREEQYF	TGTGCCAGCAGCTTTCGGGGGAGAGAGGAGCAGTACTTC
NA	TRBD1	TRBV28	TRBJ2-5	CASSLPGQGGHEQYF	TGTGCCAGCAGTCTACCGGGACAGGGGGGTCATGAGCAGTACTTC
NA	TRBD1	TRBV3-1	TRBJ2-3	CASSQGIPGQAVGTQYF	TGTGCCAGCAGCCAAGGTATTCCGGGACAGGCCGTAGGGACGCAGTATTTT
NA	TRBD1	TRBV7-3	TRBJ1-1	CASSGQGPEAFF	TGTGCCAGCAGCGGACAGGGACCTGAGGCTTTCTTT
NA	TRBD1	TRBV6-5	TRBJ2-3	CASSYSGTGGEGGTDTQYF	TGTGCCAGCAGTTACTCCGGGACAGGGGGCGAAGGAGGCACAGATACGCAGTATTTT
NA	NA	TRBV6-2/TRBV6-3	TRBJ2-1	CASSSLQFF	TGTGCCAGCAGCTCATTGCAGTTCTTC
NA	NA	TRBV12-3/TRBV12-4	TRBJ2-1	CASRFVYNEQFF	TGTGCCAGCAGATTCGTATACAATGAGCAGTTCTTC
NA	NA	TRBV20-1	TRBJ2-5	CSARLRAGETQYF	TGCAGTGCCCGCTTACGAGCAGGAGAGACCCAGTACTTC
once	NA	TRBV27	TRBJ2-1	CASSWASEWNKQFF	TGTGCCAGCAGTTGGGCTAGCGAGTGGAATAAGCAGTTCTTC
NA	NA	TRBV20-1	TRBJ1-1	CSARTRGERGTEAFF	TGCAGTGCTAGAACCCGGGGGGAGAGGGGCACTGAAGCTTTCTTT
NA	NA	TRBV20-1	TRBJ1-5	CSASRDQPQHF	TGCAGTGCTAGCAGGGATCAGCCCCAGCATTTT
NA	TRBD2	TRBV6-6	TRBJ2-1	CASSYPGTSGRVSQFF	TGTGCCAGCAGTTACCCTGGGACTAGCGGTCGGGTTTCGCAGTTCTTC
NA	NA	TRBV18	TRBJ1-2	CASSPGTSWDYGYTF	TGTGCCAGCTCACCAGGGACCTCCTGGGACTATGGCTACACCTTC
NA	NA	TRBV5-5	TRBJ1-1	CASSEGLGMNTEAFF	TGTGCCAGCAGCGAGGGGTTAGGGATGAACACTGAAGCTTTCTTT
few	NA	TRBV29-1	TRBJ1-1	CSVEVEAQGTEAFF	TGCAGCGTTGAAGTGGAGGCCCAGGGTACCGAAGCTTTCTTT
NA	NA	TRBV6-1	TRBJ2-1	CASSARSRGSLYNEQFF	TGTGCCAGCAGTGCACGTTCCAGGGGAAGCCTCTACAATGAGCAGTTCTTC
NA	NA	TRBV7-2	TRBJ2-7	CASSLDSRAAYEQYF	TGTGCCAGCAGCTTAGATAGTAGGGCAGCCTACGAGCAGTACTTC